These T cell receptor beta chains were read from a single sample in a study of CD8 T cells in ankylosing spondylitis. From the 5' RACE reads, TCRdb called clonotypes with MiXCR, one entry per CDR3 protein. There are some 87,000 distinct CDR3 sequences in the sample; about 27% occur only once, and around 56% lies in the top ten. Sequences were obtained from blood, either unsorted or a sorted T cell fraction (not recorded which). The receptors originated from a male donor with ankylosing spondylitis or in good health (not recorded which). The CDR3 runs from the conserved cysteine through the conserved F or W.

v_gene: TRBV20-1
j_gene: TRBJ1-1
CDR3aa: CSASPFTTEAFF

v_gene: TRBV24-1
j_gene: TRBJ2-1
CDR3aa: CATSDWKSNNEQFF

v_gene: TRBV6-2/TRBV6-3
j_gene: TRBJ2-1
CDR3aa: CASSDLQTGGRDQFF

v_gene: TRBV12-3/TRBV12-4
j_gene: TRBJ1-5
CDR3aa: CASSPGTGANQPQHF

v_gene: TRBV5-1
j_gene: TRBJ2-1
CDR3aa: CASSYGTDDNEQFF

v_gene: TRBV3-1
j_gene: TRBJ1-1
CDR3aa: CASSQVGGHTEAFF

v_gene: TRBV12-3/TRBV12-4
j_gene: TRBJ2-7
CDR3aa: CASSGQTVYEQYF

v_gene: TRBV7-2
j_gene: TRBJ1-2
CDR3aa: CASSTTTGALYGYTF

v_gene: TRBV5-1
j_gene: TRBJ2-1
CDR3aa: CASSVRERANEQFF

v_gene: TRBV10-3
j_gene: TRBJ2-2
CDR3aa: CATRTANTGELFF

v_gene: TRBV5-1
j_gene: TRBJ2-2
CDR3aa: CASSFDGGLTTGELFF

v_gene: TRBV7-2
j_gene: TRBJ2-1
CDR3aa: CASSLLAEVSSEQFF

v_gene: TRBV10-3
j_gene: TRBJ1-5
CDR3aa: CAIRETIDQPQHF

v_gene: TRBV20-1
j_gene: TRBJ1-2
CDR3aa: CSAPKGGTNNYGYTF

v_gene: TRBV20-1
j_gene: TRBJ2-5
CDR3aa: CSARDPQRETQYF

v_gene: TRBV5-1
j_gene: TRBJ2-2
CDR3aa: CASSLEQGWAGELFF

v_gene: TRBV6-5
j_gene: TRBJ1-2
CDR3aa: CASSSRDRGPRGYTF

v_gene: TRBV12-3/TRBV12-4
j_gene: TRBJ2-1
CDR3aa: CASSGGLAGHNEQFF

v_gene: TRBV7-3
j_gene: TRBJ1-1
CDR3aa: CASSFGSGTTEAFF

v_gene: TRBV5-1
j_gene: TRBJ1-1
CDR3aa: CASSLGNGRQNTEAFF

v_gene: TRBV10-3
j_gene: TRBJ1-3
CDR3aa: CAAGEQEGSGNTIYF

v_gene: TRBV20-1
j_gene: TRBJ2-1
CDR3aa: CSARDNRGQGDHNEQFF

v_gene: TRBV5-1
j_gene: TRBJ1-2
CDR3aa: CASSLNPGYGYTF

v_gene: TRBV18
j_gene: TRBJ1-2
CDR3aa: CASSPPEIWGIGYGYTF

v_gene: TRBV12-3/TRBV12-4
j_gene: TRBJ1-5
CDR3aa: CASSFPPGTPQHF